This T cell receptor (beta chain) was profiled in a study of T cell responses to AZD1222 COVID-19 vaccine. Some clones are missing from TCRdb's copy, which holds only in-frame ones; the method was immunoSEQ multiplex PCR. The data show around 89,000 clones, with around 91% seen just once and more than 5% held by the top ten. From germline, CDR1 is LNHDA and CDR2 SQIVND (reference sequence). Trimming took 1 base from V and 5 from J, leaving 15 bases between them. The CDR3 covers 16 residues. This specimen consisted of peripheral blood, obtained 28 days after the second AZD1222 dose. This TCR derives from an adult who received the AZD1222 COVID-19 vaccine. This sequence joins TRBV19 and TRBJ1-5, with D possibly TRBD1 on 6 matching bases. The CDR3 sequence is CASSIATGTRDQPQHF. CDR3 coding DNA: TGTGCCAGTAGTATAGCTACGGGGACACGGGATCAGCCCCAGCATTTT.